Below are 8 T cell receptor beta chains sequenced from a single sample in a study of tissue T cells after allogeneic stem cell transplantation. This sample's time point: mouse harvest day 14 after allogeneic transplant. The graft held 10^6 splenic CD5+ T cells and 10^7 T-cell-depleted bone marrow cells. Libraries were prepared by immunoSEQ multiplex PCR; TCRdb keeps only in-frame clonotypes and omits some of them. The sample has around 3,900 clones, less than 60% seen once. The specimen sequenced was lymph node tissue. These receptors were taken from a female BALB/c mouse given C57BL/6 T cells with graft-versus-host disease after an allogeneic hematopoietic cell transplant.

Worth noting for this clone: The gene symbols are mouse symbols. The DNA ends 1 residue before the CDR3 does, and the rest of the CDR3 is filled in from the germline J gene. V gene TRBV16 combines with J gene TRBJ2-5; TRBD2 matches at 8 bases. There are 14 residues in the CDR3. CDR1 is SGHSA and CDR2 is FRNQAP in the germline V gene. The V segment lost 5 bases and the J segment 2 bases; nucleotides outside the gene matches: 3. The CDR3 region is CASSDWGGQDTQYF. The sequenced part of the CDR3 DNA is TGTGCAAGCAGCGACTGGGGCGGCCAAGACACCCAGTAC.

With regard to this clone: Gene names and germline refer to mouse. The CDR3 extends 1 residue past the end of the read, so its final part is completed from the germline J gene. V usage is TRBV3 and J usage is TRBJ1-1, with no clear D. The CDR3 covers 11 residues. V lost 5 bases to trimming and J lost 0 bases, with 1 base between them. CDR1 and CDR2 from the germline V gene are SNHLY and FYNGKV (reference sequence). Partial CDR3 DNA: TGTGCCAGCAGCGCAAACACAGAAGTCTTC. Encoded protein: CASSANTEVF. The CDR3 reads in full as CASSANTEVFF.

As regards this clone: Mouse names are used for the genes. The read falls 1 residue short of the CDR3 end, and the missing part is taken from the germline J gene. V usage is TRBV14 and J usage is TRBJ2-7; 11 bases agree with TRBD1. Germline V gives CDR1 SGHDT, CDR2 FRDEAV. The V and J ends lost 5 bases and 4 bases, in that order; junction bases with no gene match: 5. The CDR3 length is 14 residues. The CDR3 DNA, read in part, is TGTGCCAGCAGCTCCGGGACAGGGGGGTATGAACAGTAC. Translated, it gives CASSSGTGGYEQY. The full CDR3 reads CASSSGTGGYEQYF.

This clone has more than one count but fewer than ten. Germline and genes: mouse. The read ends 1 residue early relative to the CDR3; the germline J gene fills the gap. V usage is TRBV17 and J usage is TRBJ2-2, with no clear D. V was shortened by 3 bases and J by 4 bases, with 9 bases between the two germline ends. The CDR3 spans 14 residues. Germline V gene sequence: CDR1 MNHDT, CDR2 YYDKIL. The CDR3: CASSRMGSTGQLYF. The DNA read from the CDR3 is TGTGCTAGCAGTAGGATGGGAAGCACCGGGCAGCTCTAC.

In regard to this clone: The germline and genes are mouse ones. The observed sequence ends 1 residue before the CDR3 terminus, with the missing tail filled in from the germline J gene. The chain employs TRBV20 and TRBJ2-4; the D is unclear. The CDR3 has 12 residues. V gave up 1 base and J gave up 8 bases, with 10 bases separating them. Germline V gene lookup returns CDR1 GFQATS and CDR2 STVNSAI. CDR3 protein: CGARGAGATLYF. The covered CDR3 bases are TGTGGTGCTAGGGGGGCTGGAGCCACCTTGTAC. Filled out from reference TRBV20 and TRBJ2-4, the complete variable domain reads GALVYQYPRRTICKSGTSMRMECQAVGFQATSVAWYRQSPQKTFELIALSTVNSAIKYEQNFTQEKFPISHPNLSFSSMTVLNAYLEDRGLYLCGARGAGATLYFGAGTRLSVL.

This clone was counted between two and nine times. All gene names here are mouse names. Read data end 1 residue before the CDR3 end; the end is taken from the germline J gene. This chain uses TRBV13-3 with TRBJ1-1; 7 nucleotides match TRBD1. Germline V gene sequence: CDR1 NNHDY, CDR2 SYVADS. The CDR3 contains 13 residues. Germline trimming cut 6 bases from V and 1 base from J; bases unmatched to any gene: 3. The CDR3 reads CASNRDRNTEVFF. The covered CDR3 bases are TGTGCCAGCAACCGGGACAGAAACACAGAAGTCTTC.

On this clone: Genes and germline come from the mouse. The CDR3 end is not reached by the read, which stops 1 residue before it; the germline J gene fills it in. The chain has TRBV3 and TRBJ2-3; 7 bases map to TRBD1. CDR1 is SNHLY and CDR2 is FYNGKV in the germline V gene (reference sequence). This CDR3 has 16 residues. V lost 0 bases to trimming and J lost 3 bases; unmatched junction nucleotides: 6. The sequenced part of the CDR3 DNA is TGTGCCAGCAGCTTAGCGCCACAGGGGAGGGCAGAAACGCTGTAT. Amino acid sequence: CASSLAPQGRAETLY. The whole CDR3 protein reads CASSLAPQGRAETLYF.

This clone was counted a few times. The genes are named according to mouse. Sequencing ends 1 residue short of the CDR3 end; the germline J gene provides the rest. The gene calls are TRBV26 and TRBJ2-1, with 7 bases that match TRBD2. Trimming at V came to 7 bases and at J to 1 base, leaving 1 base not matched to a gene. CDR3 length: 13 residues. The germline gives CDR1 KGHPV, CDR2 FQNQEV (reference sequence). Partial CDR3 DNA: TGTGCCAGCAAACTGGGGAACTATGCTGAGCAGTTC. This sequence encodes CASKLGNYAEQF. In full, the CDR3 is CASKLGNYAEQFF.